Described below is a single T cell receptor (beta chain) sequence and its context. This entry belongs to a study of blood T cell repertoires in COVID-19. In the study overall: COVID-19 samples, acute and convalescent, were from the United States, Italy and Spain. T cells, B-cell-depleted T cells, or PBMCs supplied cDNA or gDNA.

In the original processing: Nucleated cell counts were estimated from reference gene primer amplification. Profiled with immunoSEQ multiplex PCR; TCRdb holds only in-frame clones, not every one. From that table come the V and J calls and clone size; the DNA was used to work out D and trimming. Of about 80,000 clones listed, almost 85% are singletons. Trimming removed 7 bases from V and 1 base from J, with 13 bases in between. Germline values: CDR1 SNHLY, CDR2 FYNNEI. The CDR3 has 14 amino acids. The V gene is TRBV2, the J gene TRBJ1-2; tentatively, D is TRBD1 (6 bases). Sequencing was done on a sample of peripheral blood. The sequence came from a human donor in a cohort sampled during active COVID-19. In nucleotides, the CDR3 is TGTGCCAGCACCACGACAGGATTTAACTATGGCTACACCTTC. Its translation is CASTTTGFNYGYTF.